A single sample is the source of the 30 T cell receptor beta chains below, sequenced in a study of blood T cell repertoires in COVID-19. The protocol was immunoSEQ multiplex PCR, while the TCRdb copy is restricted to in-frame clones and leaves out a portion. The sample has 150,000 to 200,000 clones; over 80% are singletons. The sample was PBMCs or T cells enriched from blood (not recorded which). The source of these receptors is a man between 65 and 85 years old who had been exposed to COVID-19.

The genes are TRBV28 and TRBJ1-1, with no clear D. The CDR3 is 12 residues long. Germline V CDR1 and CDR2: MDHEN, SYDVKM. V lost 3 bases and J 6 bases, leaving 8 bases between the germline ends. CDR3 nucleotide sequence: TGTGCCAGCAGTTTCTCTCCTGCTGAAGCTTTCTTT. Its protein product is CASSFSPAEAFF.

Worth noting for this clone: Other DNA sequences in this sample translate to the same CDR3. The CDR3 nucleotides read TGTGCCAGCAGCGTAGACGGTTCTGGAAACACCATATATTTT. Its protein is CASSVDGSGNTIYF. This chain joins TRBV9 and TRBJ1-3; unclear D gene. The V gene lost 0 bases and the J gene lost 1 base, with 5 bases spanning the gap. This CDR3 is built from 14 residues. The germline V gene encodes CDR1 SGDLS and CDR2 YYNGEE.

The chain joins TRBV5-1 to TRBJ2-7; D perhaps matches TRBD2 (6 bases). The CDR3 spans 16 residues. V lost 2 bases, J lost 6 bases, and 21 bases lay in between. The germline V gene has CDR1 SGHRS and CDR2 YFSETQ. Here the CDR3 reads CASSLQPGTANTEQYF. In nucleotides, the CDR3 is TGCGCCAGCAGCTTACAACCCGGGACTGCGAATACCGAGCAGTACTTC.

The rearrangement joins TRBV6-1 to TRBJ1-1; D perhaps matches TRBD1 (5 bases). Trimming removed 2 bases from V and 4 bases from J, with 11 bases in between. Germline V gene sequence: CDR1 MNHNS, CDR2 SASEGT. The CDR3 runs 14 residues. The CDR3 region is CASSEPRVTTEAFF. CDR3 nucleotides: TGTGCCAGCAGTGAACCCAGGGTAACCACTGAAGCTTTCTTT.

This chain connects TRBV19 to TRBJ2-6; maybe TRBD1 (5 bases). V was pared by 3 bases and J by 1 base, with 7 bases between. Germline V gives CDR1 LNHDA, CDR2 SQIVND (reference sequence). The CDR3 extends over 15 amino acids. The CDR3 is CASSIQGSGANVLTF. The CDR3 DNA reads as TGTGCCAGTAGTATTCAGGGTTCTGGGGCCAACGTCCTGACTTTC.

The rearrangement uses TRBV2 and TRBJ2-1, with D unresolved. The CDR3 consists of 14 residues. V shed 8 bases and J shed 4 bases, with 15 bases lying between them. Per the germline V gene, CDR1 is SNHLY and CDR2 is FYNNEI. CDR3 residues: CASFMGKSYNEQFF. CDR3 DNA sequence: TGTGCCAGCTTTATGGGCAAATCTTACAATGAGCAGTTCTTC.

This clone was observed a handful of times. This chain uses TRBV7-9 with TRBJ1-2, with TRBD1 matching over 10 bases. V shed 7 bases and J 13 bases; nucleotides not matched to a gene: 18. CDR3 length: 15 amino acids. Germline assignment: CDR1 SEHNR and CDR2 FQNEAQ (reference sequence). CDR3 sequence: CASTRLGTGAVASTF. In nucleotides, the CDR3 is TGTGCCAGCACCCGGCTGGGGACAGGGGCAGTAGCCTCCACCTTC.

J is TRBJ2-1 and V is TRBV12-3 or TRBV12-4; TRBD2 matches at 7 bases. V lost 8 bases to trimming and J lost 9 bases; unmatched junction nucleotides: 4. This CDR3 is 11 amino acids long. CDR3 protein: CASDRGVEQFF. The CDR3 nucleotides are TGTGCCAGCGACCGGGGGGTTGAGCAGTTCTTC.

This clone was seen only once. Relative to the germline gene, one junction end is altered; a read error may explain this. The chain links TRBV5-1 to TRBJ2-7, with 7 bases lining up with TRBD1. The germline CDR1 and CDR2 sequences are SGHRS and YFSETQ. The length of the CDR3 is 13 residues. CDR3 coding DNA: TGCGCCAGCACCGGGACAGTCTACTACGATTTGAACTTC. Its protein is CASTGTVYYDLNF. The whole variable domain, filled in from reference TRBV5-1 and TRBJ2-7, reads KAGVTQTPRYLIKTRGQQVTLSCSPISGHRSVSWYQQTPGQGLQFLFEYFSETQRNKGNFPGRFSGRQFSNSRSEMNVSTLELGDSALYLCASTGTVYYDLNFGPGTRLTVT.

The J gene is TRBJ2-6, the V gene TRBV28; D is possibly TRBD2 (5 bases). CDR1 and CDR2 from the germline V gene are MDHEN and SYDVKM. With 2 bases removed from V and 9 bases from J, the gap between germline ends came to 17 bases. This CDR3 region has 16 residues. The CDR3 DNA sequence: TGTGCCAGCAGTTTAACCCAAGTTGGGAGTTTCAACGTCCTGACTTTC. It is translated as CASSLTQVGSFNVLTF.

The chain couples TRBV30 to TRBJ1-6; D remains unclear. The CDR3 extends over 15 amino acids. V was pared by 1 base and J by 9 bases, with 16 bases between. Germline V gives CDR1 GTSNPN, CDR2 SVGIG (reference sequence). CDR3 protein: CAWSARGSLGSPLHF. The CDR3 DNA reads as TGTGCCTGGAGTGCCAGAGGAAGTCTTGGTTCACCCCTCCACTTT.

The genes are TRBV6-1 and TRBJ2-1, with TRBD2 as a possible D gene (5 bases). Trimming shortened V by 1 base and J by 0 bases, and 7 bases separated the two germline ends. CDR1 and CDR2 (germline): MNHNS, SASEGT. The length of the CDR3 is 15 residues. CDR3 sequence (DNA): TGTGCCAGCAGTGAAGGGACTGGCTCCTACAATGAGCAGTTCTTC. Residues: CASSEGTGSYNEQFF.

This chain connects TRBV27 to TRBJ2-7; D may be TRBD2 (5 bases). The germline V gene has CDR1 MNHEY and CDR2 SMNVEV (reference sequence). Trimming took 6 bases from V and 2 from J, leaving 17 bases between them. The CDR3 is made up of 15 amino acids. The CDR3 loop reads CASSPLPGSAYEQYF. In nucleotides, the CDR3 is TGTGCCAGCAGCCCACTTCCGGGATCTGCCTACGAGCAGTACTTC.

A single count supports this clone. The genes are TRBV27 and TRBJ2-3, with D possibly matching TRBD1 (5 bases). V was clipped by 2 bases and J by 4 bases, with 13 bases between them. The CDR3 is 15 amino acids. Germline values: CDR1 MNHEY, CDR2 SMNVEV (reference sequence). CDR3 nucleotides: TGTGCCAGCAGTTTAATCCGGCAGGGTCCAGATACGCAGTATTTT. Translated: CASSLIRQGPDTQYF.

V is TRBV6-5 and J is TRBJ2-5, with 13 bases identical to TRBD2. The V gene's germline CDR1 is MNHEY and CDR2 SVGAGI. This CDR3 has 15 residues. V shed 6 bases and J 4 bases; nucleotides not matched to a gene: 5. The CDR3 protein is CASSPGLAGRETQYF. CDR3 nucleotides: TGTGCCAGCAGCCCGGGACTAGCGGGAAGAGAGACCCAGTACTTC.

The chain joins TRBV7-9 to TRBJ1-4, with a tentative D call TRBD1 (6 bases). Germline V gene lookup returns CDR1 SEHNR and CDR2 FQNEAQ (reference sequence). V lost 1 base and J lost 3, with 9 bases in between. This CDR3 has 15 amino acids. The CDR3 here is CASSLVTGSNEKLFF. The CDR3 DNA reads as TGTGCCAGCAGCTTAGTAACAGGGTCTAATGAAAAACTGTTTTTT.

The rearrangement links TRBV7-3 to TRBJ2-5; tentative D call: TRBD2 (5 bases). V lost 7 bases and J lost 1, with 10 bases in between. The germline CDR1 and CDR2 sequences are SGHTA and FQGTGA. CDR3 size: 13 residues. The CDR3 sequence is CASKRTAQETQYF. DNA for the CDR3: TGTGCCAGCAAGAGGACTGCCCAAGAGACCCAGTACTTC.

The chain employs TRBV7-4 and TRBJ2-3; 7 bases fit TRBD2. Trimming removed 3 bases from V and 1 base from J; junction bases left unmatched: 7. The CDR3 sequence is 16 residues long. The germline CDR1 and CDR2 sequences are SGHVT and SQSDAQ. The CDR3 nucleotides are TGTGCCAGCAGCTTTCCTACGGGGGGTTGCACAGATACGCAGTATTTT. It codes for CASSFPTGGCTDTQYF.

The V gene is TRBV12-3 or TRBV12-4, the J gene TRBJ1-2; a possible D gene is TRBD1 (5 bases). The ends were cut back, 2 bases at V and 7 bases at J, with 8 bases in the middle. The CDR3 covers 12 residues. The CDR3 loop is CASSLMGLGYTF. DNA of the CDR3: TGTGCCAGCAGTTTAATGGGACTTGGCTACACCTTC.

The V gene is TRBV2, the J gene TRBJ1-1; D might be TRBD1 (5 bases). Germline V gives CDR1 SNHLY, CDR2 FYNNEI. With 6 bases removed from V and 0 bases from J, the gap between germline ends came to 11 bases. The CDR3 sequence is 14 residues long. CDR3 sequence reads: CASRRGDLNTEAFF. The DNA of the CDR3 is TGTGCCAGCAGGCGGGGCGACCTGAACACTGAAGCTTTCTTT.

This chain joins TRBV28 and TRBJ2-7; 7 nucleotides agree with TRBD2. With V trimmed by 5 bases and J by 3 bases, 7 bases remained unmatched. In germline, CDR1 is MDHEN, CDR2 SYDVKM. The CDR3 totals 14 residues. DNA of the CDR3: TGTGCCAGCAGTCTTGCGGGAGACCTCTACGAGCAGTACTTC. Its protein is CASSLAGDLYEQYF.

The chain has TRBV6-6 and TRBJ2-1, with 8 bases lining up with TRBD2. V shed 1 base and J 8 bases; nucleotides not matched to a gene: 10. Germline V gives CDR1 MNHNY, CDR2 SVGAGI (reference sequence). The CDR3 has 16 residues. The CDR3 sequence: CASSYLTPGTSDEQFF. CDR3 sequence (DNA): TGTGCCAGCAGTTACTTAACGCCCGGGACTAGTGATGAGCAGTTCTTC.

The CDR3: CASSSWDSNSPLHF. CDR3 DNA: TGTGCCAGCAGTTCATGGGACAGCAATTCACCCCTCCACTTT. The chain is built from TRBV6-2 or TRBV6-3 and TRBJ1-6; TRBD1 matches 7 bases. The CDR3 covers 14 residues. Germline CDR1 and CDR2: MNHEY and SVGEGT. Trimming cost V 4 bases and J 7 bases; bases outside gene matches: 4.

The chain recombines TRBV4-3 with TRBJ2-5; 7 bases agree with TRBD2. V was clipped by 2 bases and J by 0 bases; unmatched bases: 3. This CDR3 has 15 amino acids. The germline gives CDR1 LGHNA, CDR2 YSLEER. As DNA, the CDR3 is TGCGCCAGCAGCCAAATTCTAGCGGACCAAGAGACCCAGTACTTC. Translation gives CASSQILADQETQYF.

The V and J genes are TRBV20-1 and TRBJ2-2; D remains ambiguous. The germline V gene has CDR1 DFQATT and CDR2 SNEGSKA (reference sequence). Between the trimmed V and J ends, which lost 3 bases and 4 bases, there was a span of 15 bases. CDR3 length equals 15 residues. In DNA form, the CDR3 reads TGCAGTGCTAGTTTAGGCTACGAGGCCACCGGGGAGCTGTTTTTT. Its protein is CSASLGYEATGELFF.

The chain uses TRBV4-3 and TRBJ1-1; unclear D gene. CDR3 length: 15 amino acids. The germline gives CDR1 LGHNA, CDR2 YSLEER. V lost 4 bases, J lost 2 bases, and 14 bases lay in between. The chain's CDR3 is CASSPNGRENTEAFF. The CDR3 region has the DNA TGCGCCAGCAGCCCCAACGGACGGGAAAACACTGAAGCTTTCTTT.

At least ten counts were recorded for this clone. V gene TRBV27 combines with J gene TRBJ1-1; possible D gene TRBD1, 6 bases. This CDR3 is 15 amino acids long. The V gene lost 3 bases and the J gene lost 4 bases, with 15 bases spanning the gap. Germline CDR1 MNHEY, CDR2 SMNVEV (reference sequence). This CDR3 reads CASSFTQGLGTEAFF. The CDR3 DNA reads TGTGCCAGCAGTTTCACTCAGGGGCTAGGCACTGAAGCTTTCTTT.

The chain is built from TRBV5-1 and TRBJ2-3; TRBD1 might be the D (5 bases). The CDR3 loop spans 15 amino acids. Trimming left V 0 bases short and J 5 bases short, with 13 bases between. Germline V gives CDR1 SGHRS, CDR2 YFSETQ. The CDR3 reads CASSLATQQGDTQYF. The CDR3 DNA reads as TGCGCCAGCAGCTTGGCTACTCAGCAGGGAGATACGCAGTATTTT.

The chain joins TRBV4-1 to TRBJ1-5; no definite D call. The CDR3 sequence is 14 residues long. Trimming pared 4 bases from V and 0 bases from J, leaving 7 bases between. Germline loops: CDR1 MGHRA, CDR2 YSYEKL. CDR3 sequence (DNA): TGCGCCAGCAGCCGAACAGATAGCAATCAGCCCCAGCATTTT. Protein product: CASSRTDSNQPQHF.

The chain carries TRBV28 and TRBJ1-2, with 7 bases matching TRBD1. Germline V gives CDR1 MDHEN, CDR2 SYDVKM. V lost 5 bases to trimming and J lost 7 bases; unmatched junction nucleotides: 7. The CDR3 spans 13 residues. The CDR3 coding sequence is TGTGCCAGCAGTAGCCTCGACAGGGTTGGCTACACCTTC. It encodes CASSSLDRVGYTF.